Listed below are T cell receptor beta chains from one sample, sequenced in a study of identical twins. TCRdb called the 5' RACE reads again in MiXCR, with one record for every CDR3 protein. The table records around 490,000 distinct CDR3 sequences, 20% to 25% of them present only once. This same sample was also taken into another study, of yellow fever vaccine responses in identical twins.

Material for sequencing was CD4+ T cells sorted from blood. Receptors were obtained from a woman aged 18-30 years in good health. Each CDR3 is given without its conserved first and last residue.

CDR3: ASSLEGVGTGELF
V: TRBV5-8
J: TRBJ2-2

CDR3: ASSGRTWRSPLH
V: TRBV12-3/TRBV12-4
J: TRBJ1-6

CDR3: ASSLRGLSTGELF
V: TRBV28
J: TRBJ2-2

CDR3: ASAPLGGPNQPQH
V: TRBV12-5
J: TRBJ1-5

CDR3: ASSQGVGRETQY
V: TRBV4-2
J: TRBJ2-5

CDR3: ASSGTGFYEQY
V: TRBV12-3/TRBV12-4
J: TRBJ2-7

CDR3: ASSSGTIDPF
V: TRBV6-6
J: TRBJ2-1

CDR3: ASSYGQRNYGYT
V: TRBV6-5
J: TRBJ1-2

CDR3: ATTTGERPGELF
V: TRBV5-1
J: TRBJ2-2

CDR3: ASSRASGGAADTQY
V: TRBV4-1
J: TRBJ2-3

CDR3: SAQGLAGGGANVLT
V: TRBV20-1
J: TRBJ2-6

CDR3: ASRPPGTGARGAF
V: TRBV6-1
J: TRBJ1-1

CDR3: ASSLVGGTLYNEQF
V: TRBV5-1
J: TRBJ2-1

CDR3: ASSLDGLAGDTGELF
V: TRBV11-2
J: TRBJ2-2

CDR3: CARDLAGGSYNEQF
V: TRBV20-1
J: TRBJ2-1

CDR3: ASGPPGRNNEQF
V: TRBV12-3/TRBV12-4
J: TRBJ2-1

CDR3: ASSIGTGVYNEQF
V: TRBV9
J: TRBJ2-1